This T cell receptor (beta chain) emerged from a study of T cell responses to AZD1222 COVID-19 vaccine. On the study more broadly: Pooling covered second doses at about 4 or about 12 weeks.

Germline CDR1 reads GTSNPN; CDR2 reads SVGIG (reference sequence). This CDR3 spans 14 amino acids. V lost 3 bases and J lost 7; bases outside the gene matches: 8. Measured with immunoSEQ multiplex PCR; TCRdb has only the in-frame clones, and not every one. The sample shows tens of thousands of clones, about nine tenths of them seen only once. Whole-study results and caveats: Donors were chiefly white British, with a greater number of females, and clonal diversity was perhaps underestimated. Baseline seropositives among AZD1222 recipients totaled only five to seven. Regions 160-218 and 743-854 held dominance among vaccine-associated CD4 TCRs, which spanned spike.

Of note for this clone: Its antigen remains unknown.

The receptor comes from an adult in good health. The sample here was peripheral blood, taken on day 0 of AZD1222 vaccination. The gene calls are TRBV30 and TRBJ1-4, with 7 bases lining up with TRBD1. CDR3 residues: CAWRAGTEFEKLFF. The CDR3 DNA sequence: TGTGCCTGGAGGGCCGGGACAGAATTTGAAAAACTGTTTTTT.